These T cell receptor beta chains were read from a single sample in a study of OX40 agonist ivuxolimab in advanced cancers. TCRdb's table, derived via immunoSEQ multiplex PCR, lists solely in-frame clones and lacks some. Of about 74,000 clones detected, around 80% appear once; the ten largest clones hold 6% to 8%. The sample here was CD4+ or CD8+ T cells sorted from blood, taken in a trial of the OX40 agonist ivuxolimab. The receptors stem from an adult with an advanced solid tumor such as melanoma, head and neck, liver or kidney cancer. The CDR3 runs from the conserved cysteine through the conserved F or W. The D gene is left open where the match is weak. Size values are once, few and many counts, or a class for expanded clones, and some rows have none.

j_gene | d_gene | abundance | v_gene | CDR3nt | CDR3aa
TRBJ2-2 | . | once | TRBV11-3 | TGTGCCAGCAGCTTAGGGGGCCCCGGGGAGCTGTTTTTT | CASSLGGPGELFF
TRBJ1-2 | . | few | TRBV5-1 | TGCGCCAGCAGCCCGTCGCCCGCTATAGATGGTACAGGTTCTTATGGCTACACCTTC | CASSPSPAIDGTGSYGYTF
TRBJ2-1 | TRBD1 | . | TRBV12-5 | TGTGCTAGTGGTGAGTACCGGGACAGGCCCCCACCAAGTACCTACAATGAGCAGTTCTTC | CASGEYRDRPPPSTYNEQFF
TRBJ2-3 | . | few | TRBV28 | TGTGCCAGCAGTGTCGGGGGATACACAGATACGCAGTATTTT | CASSVGGYTDTQYF
TRBJ2-3 | TRBD2 | . | TRBV7-3 | TGTGCCAGCAGCTCCCCTACTAGCGGGAGATCAGATACGCAGTATTTT | CASSSPTSGRSDTQYF
TRBJ2-5 | . | . | TRBV6-6 | TGTGCCAGCAGTTACCCGACCGGGGGTTCCGTGGCCCAGTACTTC | CASSYPTGGSVAQYF
TRBJ2-7 | TRBD2 | . | TRBV5-4 | TGTGCCAGCAGCTCCACCCGGACTAGATATGAGCAGTACTTC | CASSSTRTRYEQYF
TRBJ2-2 | TRBD1 | . | TRBV25-1 | TGTGCCAGCAGGAAGGGGGCGGCGAACACCGGGGAGCTGTTTTTT | CASRKGAANTGELFF
TRBJ2-3 | TRBD2 | . | TRBV5-4 | TGTGCCAGCAGCGCAACTAGCGGGAGGGCCGATACGCAGTATTTT | CASSATSGRADTQYF
TRBJ2-2 | . | . | TRBV28 | TGTGCCAGCAGTTTAGTGGATGCCGGGGAGCTGTTTTTT | CASSLVDAGELFF
TRBJ2-2 | . | . | TRBV7-9 | TGTGCCAGCAGCTTTCCCGGATGGGGGGAGCTGTTTTTT | CASSFPGWGELFF
TRBJ2-5 | . | . | TRBV4-1 | TGCGCCAGCAGCCAACCCCTGGGGACCCAGTACTTC | CASSQPLGTQYF
TRBJ2-1 | . | . | TRBV28 | TGTGCCAGCAGTAATCGACTACGACGGCAGACGTACAATGAGCAGTTCTTC | CASSNRLRRQTYNEQFF